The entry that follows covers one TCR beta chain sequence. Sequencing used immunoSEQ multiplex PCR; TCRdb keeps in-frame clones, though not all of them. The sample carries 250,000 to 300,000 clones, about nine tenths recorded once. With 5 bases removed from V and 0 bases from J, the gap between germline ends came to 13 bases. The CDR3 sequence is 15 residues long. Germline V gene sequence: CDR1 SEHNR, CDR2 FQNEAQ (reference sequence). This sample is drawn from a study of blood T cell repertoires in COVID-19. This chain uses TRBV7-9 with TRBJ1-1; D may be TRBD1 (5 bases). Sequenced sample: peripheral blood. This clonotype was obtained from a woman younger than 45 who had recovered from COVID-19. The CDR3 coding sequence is TGTGCCAGCAGCCCCTGGGAGGGGATGAACACTGAAGCTTTCTTT. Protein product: CASSPWEGMNTEAFF.